The 10 T cell receptor beta chains below were found in one sample sequenced in a study of T cells in women clearing cervical HPV infection. Sequencing used immunoSEQ multiplex PCR; TCRdb keeps in-frame clones, though not all of them. The sample table includes 15,000 to 20,000 clones. Sequences were obtained from blood buffy coat. The receptor source for this set is a woman between 18 and 70 years old with a cervical HPV16 infection that either progressed to CIN3+ or cleared (not recorded which).

Comment on this clone: With the read ending 3 residues before the CDR3 end, the germline J gene is used to fill in that end. The chain is built from TRBV30 and TRBJ1-5; TRBD1 matches 7 bases. V gave up 2 bases and J gave up 6 bases; unmatched junction bases: 13. Germline V gene sequence: CDR1 GTSNPN, CDR2 SVGIG (reference sequence). CDR3 length: 16 residues. Incomplete CDR3 DNA: TGTGCCTGGAGTCCGGCAACACAGGGGATCGGTCAGCCC. Protein sequence: CAWSPATQGIGQP. The CDR3 as a whole reads CAWSPATQGIGQPQHF.

With regard to this clone: The read terminates 3 residues ahead of where the CDR3 ends, so the germline J gene completes it. The V and J genes are TRBV5-1 and TRBJ1-2; D might be TRBD1 (5 bases). The CDR3 is 14 residues long. Trimming took 2 bases from V and 4 from J, leaving 12 bases between them. Looked up from germline, CDR1 is SGHRS and CDR2 is YFSETQ. The chain's CDR3 is CASSFQGAAYGYTF. The CDR3 bases that were read are TGCGCCAGCAGCTTCCAGGGAGCTGCCTATGGC. The full variable domain, in which reference TRBV5-1 and TRBJ1-2 provide the parts outside the CDR3, is KAGVTQTPRYLIKTRGQQVTLSCSPISGHRSVSWYQQTPGQGLQFLFEYFSETQRNKGNFPGRFSGRQFSNSRSEMNVSTLELGDSALYLCASSFQGAAYGYTFGSGTRLTVV.

To note about this clone: The read terminates 3 residues before the CDR3 end, so the remaining end is supplied by the germline J gene. The V call is TRBV14, the J call TRBJ1-1; unclear D gene. Trimming removed 1 base from V and 7 bases from J, with 4 bases in between. The CDR3 is 11 amino acids. Germline V lookup: CDR1 SGHDN, CDR2 FVKESK. The CDR3 loop is CASSQGSEAFF. Incomplete CDR3 DNA: TGTGCCAGCAGCCAAGGTAGTGAA.

Worth noting for this clone: The read halts 3 residues ahead of the CDR3 end, with the missing end drawn from the germline J gene. V is TRBV7-2 and J is TRBJ2-2; a weak D match, TRBD1 (5 bases). Looked up from germline, CDR1 is SGHTA and CDR2 is FQGNSA. CDR3 size: 14 residues. The CDR3 bases that were read are TGTGCCAGCAGCTTAACCCAGGGCGATGAAAAG. Translation: CASSLTQGDEK. The CDR3 reads in full as CASSLTQGDEKLFF.

Note on this clone: The read terminates 3 residues ahead of where the CDR3 ends, so the germline J gene completes it. V usage is TRBV7-6 and J usage is TRBJ2-5, with 12 bases identical to TRBD2. The junction had 1 base not matched to a gene; V was cut back by 1 base and J by 1 base. CDR3 length: 16 amino acids. The germline CDR1 and CDR2 sequences are SGHVS and FNYEAQ. The sequenced part of the CDR3 DNA is TGTGCCAGCAGCTTAGGACTAGCGGGGGCCCAAGAGACC. Translation: CASSLGLAGAQET. The whole CDR3 sequence is CASSLGLAGAQETQYF.

Notes on this clone: The read is 3 residues too short to cover the CDR3 end, so that end is filled in from the germline J gene. The gene calls are TRBV6-2 or TRBV6-3 and TRBJ2-3, with TRBD1 as a possible D gene (6 bases). The germline CDR1 and CDR2 sequences are MNHEY and SVGEGT. The CDR3 runs to 16 residues. The CDR3 is CASSWDNAHQQETQYF. The part of the CDR3 DNA that was read is TGTGCCAGCAGTTGGGACAACGCTCATCAACAAGAGACG.

With regard to this clone: The read is 3 residues too short to cover the CDR3 end, so that end is filled in from the germline J gene. The gene calls are TRBV30 and TRBJ1-4; maybe TRBD1 (6 bases). Germline CDR1 is GTSNPN and CDR2 is SVGIG (reference sequence). This CDR3 spans 12 amino acids. The sequenced CDR3 bases are TGTGCCTGGGAACAGGGCCTCAATCGA. Its translation: CAWEQGLNR. The full CDR3 reads CAWEQGLNRLFF.

Regarding this clone: The read finishes 3 residues shy of the CDR3 end, and the germline J gene is used to complete it. This chain joins TRBV14 and TRBJ1-1, with 8 bases that match TRBD1. Germline V gives CDR1 SGHDN, CDR2 FVKESK. V lost 4 bases to trimming and J lost 0 bases; unmatched junction nucleotides: 10. This CDR3 has 17 residues. CDR3: CASSLAGTGVLNTEAFF. The DNA read from the CDR3 is TGTGCCAGCAGCCTTGCCGGGACAGGAGTATTGAACACTGAA. The full variable domain, in which reference TRBV14 and TRBJ1-1 provide the parts outside the CDR3, is EAGVTQFPSHSVIEKGQTVTLRCDPISGHDNLYWYRRVMGKEIKFLLHFVKESKQDESGMPNNRFLAERTGGTYSTLKVQPAELEDSGVYFCASSLAGTGVLNTEAFFGQGTRLTVV.

With respect to this clone: The read is 3 residues too short to cover the CDR3 end, so that end is filled in from the germline J gene. The chain has TRBV5-1 and TRBJ2-7, with a weak D call TRBD1 (5 bases). Germline CDR1 is SGHRS and CDR2 is YFSETQ. This CDR3 has 13 residues. The V gene lost 2 bases and the J gene lost 2 bases, with 8 bases spanning the gap. CDR3 bases read: TGCGCCAGCAGCTTCCAGGGCACCTACGAG. Amino acids: CASSFQGTYE. The full CDR3 protein reads CASSFQGTYEQYF.

As concerns this clone: The read terminates 3 residues before the CDR3 end, so the remaining end is supplied by the germline J gene. The V call is TRBV20-1, the J call TRBJ2-3, with TRBD2 matching over 15 bases. Germline V CDR1 and CDR2: DFQATT, SNEGSKA (reference sequence). Unmatched junction bases numbered 13, after V lost 3 bases and J lost 6 bases. The CDR3 runs to 18 residues. This chain's CDR3 is CSARDGGLAGGGMDTQYF. The CDR3 bases that were read are TGCAGTGCTAGGGATGGGGGACTAGCGGGGGGCGGTATGGATACG.